This T cell receptor beta chain came from a study of T cells in Graves' hyperthyroidism and ophthalmopathy. Whole-study results and caveats: The blood repertoire included most of the expanded thyroid clonotypes above 0.001.

Details on this clonotype: What it binds is unknown.

CDR3 length equals 15 residues. V was clipped by 8 bases and J by 1 base; unmatched bases: 8. In germline, CDR1 is SEHNR, CDR2 FQNEAQ (reference sequence). TCR beta CDR3 region amplification was performed from RNA transcripts. HTBI primers were the set used in a first-round RT-PCR of the TCR CDR3. Using its own MiXCR run on the multiplex PCR reads, TCRdb lists one record per CDR3 protein. There are about 580,000 distinct CDR3 sequences in the sample; 46% occur only once, and roughly 7.7% lies in the top ten. The V gene is TRBV7-9, the J gene TRBJ1-2; 9 positions match TRBD1. This clonotype originated in a woman aged 18-29 years with Graves' hyperthyroidism. What was sequenced was peripheral blood or thyroid tissue (not recorded which). The CDR3 DNA is TGTGCCAGCGGGGACGGGACAGGGATTAACTATGGCTACACCTTC. Protein sequence: CASGDGTGINYGYTF.